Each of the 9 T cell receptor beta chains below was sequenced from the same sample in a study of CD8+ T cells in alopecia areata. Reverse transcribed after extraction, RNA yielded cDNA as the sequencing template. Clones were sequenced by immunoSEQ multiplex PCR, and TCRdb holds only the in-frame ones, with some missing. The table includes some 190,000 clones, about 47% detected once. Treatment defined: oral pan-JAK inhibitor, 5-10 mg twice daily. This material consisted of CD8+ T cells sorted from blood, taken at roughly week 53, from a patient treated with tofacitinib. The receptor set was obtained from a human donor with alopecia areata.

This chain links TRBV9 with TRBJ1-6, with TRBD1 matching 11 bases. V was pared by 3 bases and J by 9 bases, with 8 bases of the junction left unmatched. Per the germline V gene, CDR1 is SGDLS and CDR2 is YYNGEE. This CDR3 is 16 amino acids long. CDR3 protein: CASSAGTGGSGSPLHF. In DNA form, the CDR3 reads TGTGCCAGCAGCGCAGGGACAGGGGGTAGTGGTTCACCCCTCCACTTT.

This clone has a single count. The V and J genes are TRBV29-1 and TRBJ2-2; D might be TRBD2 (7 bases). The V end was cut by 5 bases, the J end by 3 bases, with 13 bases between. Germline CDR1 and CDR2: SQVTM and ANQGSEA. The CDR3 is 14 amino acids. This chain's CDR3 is CSVRGGDYTGELFF. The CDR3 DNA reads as TGCAGCGTTAGGGGGGGAGACTACACCGGGGAGCTGTTTTTT.

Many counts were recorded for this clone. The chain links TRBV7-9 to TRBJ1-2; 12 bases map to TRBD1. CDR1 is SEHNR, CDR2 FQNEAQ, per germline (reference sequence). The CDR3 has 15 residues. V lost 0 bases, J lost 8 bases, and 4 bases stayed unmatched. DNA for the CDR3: TGTGCCAGCAGCTTAGCCCAAGGGACAGGGGGCGGCTACACCTTC. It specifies CASSLAQGTGGGYTF.

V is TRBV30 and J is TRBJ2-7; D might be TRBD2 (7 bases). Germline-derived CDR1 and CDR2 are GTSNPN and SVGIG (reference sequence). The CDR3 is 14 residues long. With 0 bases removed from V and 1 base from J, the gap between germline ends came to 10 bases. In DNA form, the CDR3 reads TGTGCCTGGAGTGTCGGGGGGCCTTCCTACGAGCAGTACTTC. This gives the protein CAWSVGGPSYEQYF.

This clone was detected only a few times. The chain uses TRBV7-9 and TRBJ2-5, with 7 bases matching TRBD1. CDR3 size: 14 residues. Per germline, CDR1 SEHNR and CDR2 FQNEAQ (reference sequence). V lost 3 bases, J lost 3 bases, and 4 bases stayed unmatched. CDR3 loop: CASSFPDREETQYF. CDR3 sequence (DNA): TGTGCCAGCAGCTTCCCTGACAGGGAAGAGACCCAGTACTTC.

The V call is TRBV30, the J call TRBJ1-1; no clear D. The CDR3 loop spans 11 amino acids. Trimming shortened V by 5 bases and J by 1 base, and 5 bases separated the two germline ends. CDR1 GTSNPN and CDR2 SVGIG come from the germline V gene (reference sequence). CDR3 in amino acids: CAWDGNTEAFF. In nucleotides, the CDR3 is TGTGCCTGGGACGGGAACACTGAAGCTTTCTTT.

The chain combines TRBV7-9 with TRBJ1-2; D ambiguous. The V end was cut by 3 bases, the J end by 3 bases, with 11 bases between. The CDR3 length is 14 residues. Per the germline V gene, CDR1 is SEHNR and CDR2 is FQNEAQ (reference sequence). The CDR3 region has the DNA TGTGCCAGCAGCTTCGGGCGAGTAGACTATGGCTACACCTTC. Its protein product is CASSFGRVDYGYTF.

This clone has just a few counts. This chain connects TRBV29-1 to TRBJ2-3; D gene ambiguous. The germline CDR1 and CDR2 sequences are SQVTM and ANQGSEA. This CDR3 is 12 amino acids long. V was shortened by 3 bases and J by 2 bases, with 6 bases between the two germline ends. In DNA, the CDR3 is TGCAGCGTTGAGCGAGACACAGATACGCAGTATTTT. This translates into CSVERDTDTQYF.

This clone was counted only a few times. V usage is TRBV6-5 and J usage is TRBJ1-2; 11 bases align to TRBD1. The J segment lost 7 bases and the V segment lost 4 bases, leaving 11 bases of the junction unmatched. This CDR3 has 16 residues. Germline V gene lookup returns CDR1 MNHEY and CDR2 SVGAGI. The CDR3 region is CASSSSGTGGLFGYTF. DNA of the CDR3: TGTGCCAGCAGTTCGTCCGGGACAGGGGGTTTATTTGGCTACACCTTC.